A single sample is the source of the 27 T cell receptor beta chains below, sequenced in a study of cytomegalovirus exposure and HLA in healthy donors. Researchers ran the PCR with 60 Vbeta and 13 Jbeta primers. Generated by immunoSEQ multiplex PCR, the TCRdb table keeps only in-frame clones and is missing some. The table has 75,000 to 90,000 clones, roughly 80% seen once. The sequenced material came from PBMCs. Every receptor here comes from a human donor in good health.

V is TRBV12-5 and J is TRBJ1-5; TRBD1 matches at 10 bases. The V and J ends lost 3 bases and 6 bases, in that order; junction bases with no gene match: 5. CDR1 and CDR2 (germline): LGHNT, FRNRAP. CDR3 size: 15 residues. The CDR3 protein is CASGFWGTGAQPQHF. CDR3 nucleotide sequence: TGTGCTAGTGGTTTTTGGGGGACAGGGGCTCAGCCCCAGCATTTT. Full variable domain (rest looked up from reference TRBV12-5 and TRBJ1-5): DARVTQTPRHKVTEMGQEVTMRCQPILGHNTVFWYRQTMMQGLELLAYFRNRAPLDDSGMPKDRFSAEMPDATLATLKIQPSEPRDSAVYFCASGFWGTGAQPQHFGDGTRLSIL.

In its sample, this clone was seen a few times. The chain recombines TRBV19 with TRBJ2-6; no definite D call. CDR1 and CDR2 from the germline V gene are LNHDA and SQIVND (reference sequence). This CDR3 is 14 amino acids long. V lost 5 bases to trimming and J lost 1 base, with 6 bases between them. This CDR3 is CASSFLSGANVLTF. The CDR3 DNA sequence: TGTGCCAGTAGTTTCCTTTCTGGGGCCAACGTCCTGACTTTC. Drawing the rest from reference TRBV19 and TRBJ2-6, the complete variable domain is DGGITQSPKYLFRKEGQNVTLSCEQNLNHDAMYWYRQDPGQGLRLIYYSQIVNDFQKGDIAEGYSVSREKKESFPLTVTSAQKNPTAFYLCASSFLSGANVLTFGAGSRLTVL.

The chain couples TRBV7-8 to TRBJ1-2, with D possibly being TRBD1 (6 bases). This CDR3 is built from 15 residues. CDR1 is SGHVS and CDR2 is FQNEAQ in the germline V gene. Trimming stripped 1 base from V and 8 bases from J, with 17 bases between. This CDR3 reads CASSLVGAGATGYTF. As DNA, the CDR3 is TGTGCCAGCAGCTTAGTAGGGGCAGGGGCTACGGGCTACACCTTC.

J is TRBJ2-1 and V is TRBV28; TRBD2 matches 8 bases. The germline gives CDR1 MDHEN, CDR2 SYDVKM. Trimming cost V 3 bases and J 4 bases; bases outside gene matches: 5. The CDR3 loop spans 15 amino acids. CDR3 loop: CASSFGLAGYNEQFF. The CDR3 DNA is TGTGCCAGCAGTTTTGGGCTAGCGGGTTACAATGAGCAGTTCTTC.

The CDR3 sequence: CASSLGRVATNEKLFF. CDR3 DNA: TGTGCCAGCAGCTTGGGCCGGGTTGCAACTAATGAAAAACTGTTTTTT. This chain links TRBV5-8 with TRBJ1-4, with D hard to call. Trimming removed 0 bases at V and 0 bases at J, with 9 bases between. The germline CDR1 and CDR2 sequences are SGHTS and YDEGEE. The CDR3 extends over 16 amino acids.

This chain joins TRBV15 and TRBJ2-2; perhaps TRBD2 as D (5 bases). V shed 0 bases and J shed 4 bases, with 12 bases lying between them. The CDR3 is 16 residues long. Germline CDR1 LNHNV, CDR2 YYDKDF (reference sequence). CDR3: CATSRELGRSTGELFF. In DNA form, the CDR3 reads TGTGCCACCAGCAGAGAGTTAGGGAGATCCACCGGGGAGCTGTTTTTT.

This rearrangement joins TRBV5-1 to TRBJ2-5, with a weak D call TRBD2 (6 bases). The germline V gene encodes CDR1 SGHRS and CDR2 YFSETQ. Trimming left V 3 bases short and J 4 bases short, with 13 bases between. The CDR3 has 14 amino acids. CDR3 in DNA: TGCGCCAGCAGCTATCTCGCGGGGCGAGAGACCCAGTACTTC. This translates into CASSYLAGRETQYF.

The V gene is TRBV6-1, the J gene TRBJ1-4; 8 positions match TRBD1. In germline, CDR1 is MNHNS, CDR2 SASEGT. V shed 0 bases and J 2 bases; nucleotides not matched to a gene: 11. This CDR3 region has 19 residues. CDR3 in amino acids: CASSEAAGGPSGTNEKLFF. The CDR3 region has the DNA TGTGCCAGCAGTGAAGCGGCAGGGGGCCCCAGCGGGACTAATGAAAAACTGTTTTTT.

This rearrangement joins TRBV7-9 to TRBJ2-1; TRBD2 agrees at 11 bases. The CDR3 contains 15 residues. Germline values: CDR1 SEHNR, CDR2 FQNEAQ (reference sequence). Unmatched junction bases numbered 7, after V lost 5 bases and J lost 7 bases. The CDR3 protein is CASSPIAGGLNEQFF. The CDR3 DNA is TGTGCCAGCAGCCCCATAGCGGGGGGGCTGAATGAGCAGTTCTTC.

This clone was seen once. The chain is built from TRBV10-3 and TRBJ1-2, with D perhaps TRBD1 (5 bases). The CDR3 covers 12 residues. Germline values: CDR1 ENHRY, CDR2 SYGVKD. V was trimmed by 9 bases and J by 5 bases, leaving 13 bases between them. CDR3 region: CAISGNEYGYTF. In nucleotides, the CDR3 is TGTGCCATATCAGGGAATGAGTATGGCTACACCTTC.

The chain employs TRBV5-1 and TRBJ2-3; tentatively, D is TRBD2 (6 bases). Germline V gene sequence: CDR1 SGHRS, CDR2 YFSETQ. This CDR3 region has 14 residues. The V and J ends lost 2 bases and 5 bases respectively, with 12 bases between them. CDR3 bases: TGCGCCAGCAGCTTAGGCGGCGGGGAAGATACGCAGTATTTT. Translated, it gives CASSLGGGEDTQYF.

This clone was counted a few times. The chain carries TRBV5-1 and TRBJ2-1; D not certain. Germline assignment: CDR1 SGHRS and CDR2 YFSETQ. With 5 bases removed from V and 6 bases from J, the gap between germline ends came to 6 bases. The CDR3 is 11 residues long. The CDR3 sequence is CASREINEQFF. CDR3 coding DNA: TGCGCCAGCAGAGAGATCAATGAGCAGTTCTTC. Full variable domain (outside the CDR3, taken from reference TRBV5-1 and TRBJ2-1): KAGVTQTPRYLIKTRGQQVTLSCSPISGHRSVSWYQQTPGQGLQFLFEYFSETQRNKGNFPGRFSGRQFSNSRSEMNVSTLELGDSALYLCASREINEQFFGPGTRLTVL.

This clone was seen only a few times. The V and J genes are TRBV19 and TRBJ1-1; TRBD1 matches at 8 bases. The V segment lost 1 base and the J segment 3 bases; nucleotides outside the gene matches: 4. This CDR3 comprises 15 residues. The germline V gene has CDR1 LNHDA and CDR2 SQIVND (reference sequence). The CDR3 DNA is TGTGCCAGTAGTATAGGGACAGGGCGGGACACTGAAGCTTTCTTT. This gives the protein CASSIGTGRDTEAFF.

This sequence joins TRBV19 and TRBJ2-7; D remains ambiguous. V was trimmed by 3 bases and J by 4 bases, leaving 10 bases between them. Germline V lookup: CDR1 LNHDA, CDR2 SQIVND (reference sequence). This CDR3 contains 13 residues. The CDR3 nucleotides read TGTGCCAGTAGTATTGGCACGAATTACGAGCAGTACTTC. Protein: CASSIGTNYEQYF.

Concerning this clone itself: The junction differs from germline at one of its ends, possibly a read error. V gene TRBV6-5 combines with J gene TRBJ1-5; weak D call: TRBD1 (6 bases). Germline CDR1 reads MNHEY; CDR2 reads SVGAGI. CDR3 length: 15 amino acids. CDR3 coding DNA: TGTGCCAGCAGTTACTCGGGGGGGCGTAGTCAGCCCCAGAATTTT. It yields the protein CASSYSGGRSQPQNF.

The chain combines TRBV10-3 with TRBJ2-5, with D possibly TRBD1 on 6 matching bases. V dropped 0 bases and J dropped 4 bases, with 9 bases sitting between them. In germline, CDR1 is ENHRY, CDR2 SYGVKD. The CDR3 contains 14 residues. The CDR3 here is CAISESQGRETQYF. CDR3 nucleotides: TGTGCCATCAGTGAGTCCCAGGGGCGAGAGACCCAGTACTTC.

The rearrangement joins TRBV2 to TRBJ1-5; TRBD1 is a possible D gene (5 bases). V dropped 6 bases and J dropped 0 bases, with 15 bases sitting between them. This CDR3 spans 16 amino acids. Germline V lookup: CDR1 SNHLY, CDR2 FYNNEI. CDR3 coding DNA: TGTGCCAGCAGCCTCCGGGGGGTTTATAGCAATCAGCCCCAGCATTTT. Translating it yields CASSLRGVYSNQPQHF.

This clone has a single count. This sequence joins TRBV7-2 and TRBJ2-5, with 10 bases aligning to TRBD1. This CDR3 has 16 residues. Germline assignment: CDR1 SGHTA and CDR2 FQGNSA. V gave up 4 bases and J gave up 0 bases; unmatched junction bases: 5. The CDR3 loop reads CASSSRTGGHQETQYF. As DNA, the CDR3 is TGTGCCAGCAGCTCACGGACAGGGGGGCACCAAGAGACCCAGTACTTC.

The chain is built from TRBV5-1 and TRBJ2-7; TRBD2 is a possible D gene (5 bases). V lost 4 bases, J lost 3 bases, and 17 bases lay in between. The CDR3 contains 15 residues. CDR1 SGHRS and CDR2 YFSETQ come from the germline V gene. The CDR3 spells CASSPSGLGYYEQYF. In DNA, the CDR3 is TGCGCCAGCAGCCCCTCGGGATTGGGCTACTACGAGCAGTACTTC. The full variable domain, in which reference TRBV5-1 and TRBJ2-7 provide the parts outside the CDR3, is KAGVTQTPRYLIKTRGQQVTLSCSPISGHRSVSWYQQTPGQGLQFLFEYFSETQRNKGNFPGRFSGRQFSNSRSEMNVSTLELGDSALYLCASSPSGLGYYEQYFGPGTRLTVT.

This clone was detected only once. This chain joins TRBV7-2 and TRBJ1-6; the match to TRBD1 covers 10 bases. V trimming: 5 bases; J trimming: 8 bases; junction bases outside the gene matches: 9. CDR1 SGHTA and CDR2 FQGNSA come from the germline V gene. This CDR3 spans 16 amino acids. The CDR3 loop is CASSPDRGRIHSPLHF. CDR3 in DNA: TGTGCCAGCAGCCCAGACAGGGGGCGAATACATTCACCCCTCCACTTT.

The chain couples TRBV13 to TRBJ2-5, with TRBD1 identical over 9 bases. Germline values: CDR1 PRHDT, CDR2 FYEKMQ (reference sequence). V was pared by 2 bases and J by 4 bases, with 5 bases of the junction left unmatched. The CDR3 covers 15 residues. The CDR3 sequence: CASSLRTGEGETQYF. The CDR3 DNA is TGTGCCAGCAGCTTACGGACAGGGGAGGGAGAGACCCAGTACTTC.

The CDR3 loop is CASSYDVSRGNGYTF. The CDR3 nucleotides are TGTGCCAGCAGTTACGATGTCAGCAGGGGGAATGGCTACACCTTC. The chain links TRBV6-5 to TRBJ1-2, with 7 bases matching TRBD1. V lost 2 bases, J lost 6 bases, and 9 bases stayed unmatched. The CDR3 spans 15 residues. Germline-derived CDR1 and CDR2 are MNHEY and SVGAGI.

The chain recombines TRBV9 with TRBJ2-1, with no clear D. Deletions cut 0 bases from V and 0 bases from J, with 7 bases between. This CDR3 spans 15 amino acids. Germline CDR1 reads SGDLS; CDR2 reads YYNGEE. The CDR3 DNA reads as TGTGCCAGCAGCGTAGTAGAGAGCTCCTACAATGAGCAGTTCTTC. Translating it yields CASSVVESSYNEQFF.

This clone was detected only once. The rearrangement joins TRBV4-3 to TRBJ2-7, with TRBD1 identical over 10 bases. Germline CDR1 is LGHNA and CDR2 is YSLEER. CDR3 size: 15 residues. The trim removed 0 bases at V and 4 bases at J, leaving 3 bases unmatched. The DNA for the CDR3 is TGCGCCAGCAGCCAAGAAAGGGACAGGGGTTACGAGCAGTACTTC. The encoded protein is CASSQERDRGYEQYF.

This clone has just one count. The chain has TRBV2 and TRBJ2-1; D may be TRBD1 (6 bases). Germline CDR1 reads SNHLY; CDR2 reads FYNNEI. Deletions cut 3 bases from V and 3 bases from J, with 6 bases between. This CDR3 is 13 amino acids long. The CDR3 nucleotides are TGTGCCAGCAGTGAGGACAGCTACAATGAGCAGTTCTTC. It encodes CASSEDSYNEQFF.

This chain links TRBV5-1 with TRBJ1-1, with TRBD1 as a possible D gene (5 bases). The germline gives CDR1 SGHRS, CDR2 YFSETQ. The CDR3 is made up of 13 amino acids. Trimming removed 0 bases at V and 4 bases at J, with 7 bases between. The chain's CDR3 is CASSLVTGTEAFF. DNA of the CDR3: TGCGCCAGCAGCTTGGTAACAGGCACTGAAGCTTTCTTT. The whole variable domain, filled in from reference TRBV5-1 and TRBJ1-1, reads KAGVTQTPRYLIKTRGQQVTLSCSPISGHRSVSWYQQTPGQGLQFLFEYFSETQRNKGNFPGRFSGRQFSNSRSEMNVSTLELGDSALYLCASSLVTGTEAFFGQGTRLTVV.

The CDR3 nucleotides read TGTGCCAGCAGCCAGGCGGGGATGAACACTGAAGCTTTCTTT. It encodes CASSQAGMNTEAFF. This chain uses TRBV14 with TRBJ1-1; the D is unclear. Germline V gene data show CDR1 as SGHDN and CDR2 as FVKESK. With 3 bases removed from V and 0 bases from J, the gap between germline ends came to 8 bases. The CDR3 consists of 14 residues. Full variable domain (rest looked up from reference TRBV14 and TRBJ1-1): EAGVTQFPSHSVIEKGQTVTLRCDPISGHDNLYWYRRVMGKEIKFLLHFVKESKQDESGMPNNRFLAERTGGTYSTLKVQPAELEDSGVYFCASSQAGMNTEAFFGQGTRLTVV.